This TCR beta chain was sequenced for a study of control samples from healthy donors and cancer patients (dated by TCRdb to about 2020). Regarding this clone: The specificity of this receptor is unknown. No qualities accompany the bases; no much larger clone lies one base away.

To prepare the library, the immunoSEQ multiplex PCR assay was applied. This is the immuneACCESS table as TCRdb keeps it, with only in-frame sequences that have V and J called. A part of the clones is gone; compared with another copy, unresolved V genes explain less than half, and the rest is unexplained. For this sample the table gives 90,000 or so clones, of which approximately 91% were detected only once. The ten largest clones add up to roughly a tenth of the sample. Sequencing was performed on PBMCs. This clonotype was sampled from a woman between 50 and 59 years old with colorectal cancer.

Here is the DNA: TGCGCCAGCAGCTTGGCCCTCAGGACAGGTTCCACCGGGGAGCTGTTTTTT. Its protein product is CASSLALRTGSTGELFF. The rearranged chain carries TRBV5-1 and TRBJ2-2; the junction holds 7 bases that match TRBD1. Counted from cysteine to phenylalanine, this CDR3 has 17 amino acids. Only CDR3 DNA is held: 51 bases, read in frame from base 1. Germline trimming: 0 bases from V, 4 bases from J; junction bases outside gene matches: 9. For CDR1 and CDR2, the germline V gene lists SGHRS and YFSETQ.